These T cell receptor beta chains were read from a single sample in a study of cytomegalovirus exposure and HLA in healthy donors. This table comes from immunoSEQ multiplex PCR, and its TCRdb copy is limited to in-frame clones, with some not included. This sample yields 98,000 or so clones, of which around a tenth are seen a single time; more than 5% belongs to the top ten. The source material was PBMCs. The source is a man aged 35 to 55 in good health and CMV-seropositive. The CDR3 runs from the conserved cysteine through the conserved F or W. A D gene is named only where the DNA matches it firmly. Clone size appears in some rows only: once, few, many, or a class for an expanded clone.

CDR3 DNA: TGTGCCAGTAGTATTCGGGTTCCCCGAAAGCCCCAGCATTTT; CDR3 protein: CASSIRVPRKPQHF; CDR3 length: 14; clone size: few; D gene: -; V gene: TRBV19; J gene: TRBJ1-5
CDR3 DNA: TGTGCCAGCAGCTTAGGGGGCCAGGGGATCTCTGGAAACACCATATATTTT; CDR3 protein: CASSLGGQGISGNTIYF; CDR3 length: 17; clone size: few; D gene: -; V gene: TRBV7-8; J gene: TRBJ1-3
CDR3 DNA: TGCGCCAGCCTCCCCGAGCGGGAGGGGGCCCATACGCAGTATTTT; CDR3 protein: CASLPEREGAHTQYF; CDR3 length: 15; clone size: -; D gene: TRBD2; V gene: TRBV5-1; J gene: TRBJ2-3
CDR3 DNA: TGTGCCAGCAGTCTCGGTGCCAATAGCAATCAGCCCCAGCATTTT; CDR3 protein: CASSLGANSNQPQHF; CDR3 length: 15; clone size: few; D gene: -; V gene: TRBV6-1; J gene: TRBJ1-5
CDR3 DNA: TGCGCCAGCAGCCAAGTCCTTGTCCAGCCCCAGCATTTT; CDR3 protein: CASSQVLVQPQHF; CDR3 length: 13; clone size: -; D gene: -; V gene: TRBV4-1; J gene: TRBJ1-5
CDR3 DNA: TGTGCCAGCAGCTTACGCGGGTCTAGCACAGATACGCAGTATTTT; CDR3 protein: CASSLRGSSTDTQYF; CDR3 length: 15; clone size: -; D gene: -; V gene: TRBV7-8; J gene: TRBJ2-3
CDR3 DNA: TGTGCCAGCAGCTTAAGGAGTGTGACGTACAATGAGCAGTTCTTC; CDR3 protein: CASSLRSVTYNEQFF; CDR3 length: 15; clone size: few; D gene: -; V gene: TRBV7-8; J gene: TRBJ2-1
CDR3 DNA: TGTGCCAGCAGCTTAGTGGGGGGGAACTATGGCTACACCTTC; CDR3 protein: CASSLVGGNYGYTF; CDR3 length: 14; clone size: -; D gene: -; V gene: TRBV7-8; J gene: TRBJ1-2
CDR3 DNA: TGTGCCAGCAGTCGCGAGAGCGGGAGTACGTACGAGCAGTACTTC; CDR3 protein: CASSRESGSTYEQYF; CDR3 length: 15; clone size: few; D gene: TRBD2; V gene: TRBV5-5; J gene: TRBJ2-7
CDR3 DNA: TGTGCCAGCAGCCCGACTAGCGGGAGCCCCTACGAGCAGTACTTC; CDR3 protein: CASSPTSGSPYEQYF; CDR3 length: 15; clone size: few; D gene: TRBD2; V gene: TRBV6-5; J gene: TRBJ2-7
CDR3 DNA: TGCGCCAGCAGTGAGGATGAGAATCTAGATACGCAGTATTTT; CDR3 protein: CASSEDENLDTQYF; CDR3 length: 14; clone size: few; D gene: -; V gene: TRBV10-1; J gene: TRBJ2-3
CDR3 DNA: TGCGCCAGCAGCCAACCCTTAAGGAGGACAGCGCAAGAGACCCAGTACTTC; CDR3 protein: CASSQPLRRTAQETQYF; CDR3 length: 17; clone size: -; D gene: -; V gene: TRBV4-1; J gene: TRBJ2-5
CDR3 DNA: TGTGCCAGCAGCCAAGGTGACAGCTTCTACAATGAGCAGTTCTTC; CDR3 protein: CASSQGDSFYNEQFF; CDR3 length: 15; clone size: -; D gene: -; V gene: TRBV14; J gene: TRBJ2-1
CDR3 DNA: TGTGCCAGTAGTTCGTTAGCGGGATCGTTAGATACGCAGTATTTT; CDR3 protein: CASSSLAGSLDTQYF; CDR3 length: 15; clone size: few; D gene: TRBD2; V gene: TRBV19; J gene: TRBJ2-3
CDR3 DNA: TGTGCCAGCAGCACTCGGGCGGGAGGAGAGACCCAGTACTTC; CDR3 protein: CASSTRAGGETQYF; CDR3 length: 14; clone size: few; D gene: TRBD2; V gene: TRBV2; J gene: TRBJ2-5
CDR3 DNA: TGTGCCAGCAGTTGGGACTTACAAGAGACCCAGTACTTC; CDR3 protein: CASSWDLQETQYF; CDR3 length: 13; clone size: -; D gene: -; V gene: TRBV2; J gene: TRBJ2-5
CDR3 DNA: TGTGCCAGCGCGTTTCGACAGGGCTCTGGAAACACCATATATTTT; CDR3 protein: CASAFRQGSGNTIYF; CDR3 length: 15; clone size: -; D gene: TRBD1; V gene: TRBV11-3; J gene: TRBJ1-3
CDR3 DNA: TGTGCCAGCAGTTTATCTCCAACAGGGGCTAACTATGGCTACACCTTC; CDR3 protein: CASSLSPTGANYGYTF; CDR3 length: 16; clone size: few; D gene: TRBD1; V gene: TRBV27; J gene: TRBJ1-2
CDR3 DNA: TGTGCCAGCAGCCAAAATCGGGGTCAGCCCCAGCATTTT; CDR3 protein: CASSQNRGQPQHF; CDR3 length: 13; clone size: -; D gene: -; V gene: TRBV6-5; J gene: TRBJ1-5
CDR3 DNA: TGTGCCAGCAGTGTTAGTCTCCCAGATACGCAGTATTTT; CDR3 protein: CASSVSLPDTQYF; CDR3 length: 13; clone size: many; D gene: -; V gene: TRBV2; J gene: TRBJ2-3
CDR3 DNA: TGTGCCAGCCGCTCCGGGGGCTATGGCTACACCTTC; CDR3 protein: CASRSGGYGYTF; CDR3 length: 12; clone size: few; D gene: -; V gene: TRBV5-6; J gene: TRBJ1-2
CDR3 DNA: TGTGCCAGCAGTGGGACAGGGTTTCGGGAGACCCAGTACTTC; CDR3 protein: CASSGTGFRETQYF; CDR3 length: 14; clone size: -; D gene: TRBD1; V gene: TRBV27; J gene: TRBJ2-5
CDR3 DNA: TGTGCCAGCTCACTGGGGGCCTTAACTTATGGCTACACCTTC; CDR3 protein: CASSLGALTYGYTF; CDR3 length: 14; clone size: few; D gene: -; V gene: TRBV28; J gene: TRBJ1-2
CDR3 DNA: TGCGCCAGCAGATCCCCCGGGAACTGGGACGAGCAGTACTTC; CDR3 protein: CASRSPGNWDEQYF; CDR3 length: 14; clone size: -; D gene: -; V gene: TRBV5-1; J gene: TRBJ2-7
CDR3 DNA: TGTGCCAGCAGCACAGGGACAGCAAACAATGAGCAGTTCTTC; CDR3 protein: CASSTGTANNEQFF; CDR3 length: 14; clone size: -; D gene: TRBD1; V gene: TRBV7-9; J gene: TRBJ2-1
CDR3 DNA: TGTGCCAGCAGTGGGGAGTCTAGGGTCAATAAGCAGTTCTTC; CDR3 protein: CASSGESRVNKQFF; CDR3 length: 14; clone size: -; D gene: -; V gene: TRBV7-6; J gene: TRBJ2-1
CDR3 DNA: TGTGCCAGCAGCTTGGAGCCTACAGCTTCCTACGAGCAGTACTTC; CDR3 protein: CASSLEPTASYEQYF; CDR3 length: 15; clone size: few; D gene: -; V gene: TRBV5-6; J gene: TRBJ2-7
CDR3 DNA: TGTGCCAGCAGACCCCCCGGGACAGTTAGGACCGGGGCCAACGTCCTGACTTTC; CDR3 protein: CASRPPGTVRTGANVLTF; CDR3 length: 18; clone size: few; D gene: TRBD1; V gene: TRBV28; J gene: TRBJ2-6
CDR3 DNA: TGTGCCAGCAGCGGAGGGACAGGGTCGAGCAATCAGCCCCAGCATTTT; CDR3 protein: CASSGGTGSSNQPQHF; CDR3 length: 16; clone size: few; D gene: TRBD1; V gene: TRBV9; J gene: TRBJ1-5
CDR3 DNA: TGTGCCAGCAGCCCAGGGGACAGCTACGAGCAGTACTTC; CDR3 protein: CASSPGDSYEQYF; CDR3 length: 13; clone size: few; D gene: TRBD1; V gene: TRBV7-2; J gene: TRBJ2-7
CDR3 DNA: TGCGCCAGCAGCCAAGTCTGGGGGGGCAATCAGCCCCAGCATTTT; CDR3 protein: CASSQVWGGNQPQHF; CDR3 length: 15; clone size: few; D gene: -; V gene: TRBV4-1; J gene: TRBJ1-5
CDR3 DNA: TGTGCCAGCACCGGTCGAACGAGCTCTGGAAACACCATATATTTT; CDR3 protein: CASTGRTSSGNTIYF; CDR3 length: 15; clone size: -; D gene: -; V gene: TRBV2; J gene: TRBJ1-3
CDR3 DNA: TGTGCCAGTAGTGTCGGACATCGGAATGAGCAGTTCTTC; CDR3 protein: CASSVGHRNEQFF; CDR3 length: 13; clone size: -; D gene: -; V gene: TRBV19; J gene: TRBJ2-1
CDR3 DNA: TGTGCCAGCAGTTACTCTGGACTCGGGAATGAAAAACTGTTTTTT; CDR3 protein: CASSYSGLGNEKLFF; CDR3 length: 15; clone size: few; D gene: -; V gene: TRBV6-5; J gene: TRBJ1-4
CDR3 DNA: TGTGCCAGCAGTTTACCTAGCGGGACCCTCAATGAGCAGTTCTTC; CDR3 protein: CASSLPSGTLNEQFF; CDR3 length: 15; clone size: -; D gene: TRBD2; V gene: TRBV27; J gene: TRBJ2-1
CDR3 DNA: TGTGCCAGCTCACCACCGGGGGGAAGGGACACCGGGGAGCTGTTTTTT; CDR3 protein: CASSPPGGRDTGELFF; CDR3 length: 16; clone size: -; D gene: -; V gene: TRBV18; J gene: TRBJ2-2
CDR3 DNA: TGTGCCAGCAGTTTGGTAAGGGGCGGCGACACCATATATTTT; CDR3 protein: CASSLVRGGDTIYF; CDR3 length: 14; clone size: -; D gene: -; V gene: TRBV28; J gene: TRBJ1-3
CDR3 DNA: TGTGCCACCAGCACACCCCCCGGAGAGGAGACCCAGTACTTC; CDR3 protein: CATSTPPGEETQYF; CDR3 length: 14; clone size: few; D gene: -; V gene: TRBV15; J gene: TRBJ2-5
CDR3 DNA: TGTGCCAGCAGCTTAGATCATGTGGGGGCCCAAGAGACCCAGTACTTC; CDR3 protein: CASSLDHVGAQETQYF; CDR3 length: 16; clone size: few; D gene: -; V gene: TRBV11-3; J gene: TRBJ2-5
CDR3 DNA: TGTGCCAGCAGCCGGGACACGAGCACAGATACGCAGTATTTT; CDR3 protein: CASSRDTSTDTQYF; CDR3 length: 14; clone size: -; D gene: -; V gene: TRBV6-1; J gene: TRBJ2-3
CDR3 DNA: TGTGCCAGCAGCCAATCCGTCGATAGTCTCTACGAGCAGTACTTC; CDR3 protein: CASSQSVDSLYEQYF; CDR3 length: 15; clone size: few; D gene: -; V gene: TRBV4-2; J gene: TRBJ2-7
CDR3 DNA: TGTGCCAGTAGTTCCTCTGCCGGCGCGGGAGTGTGGGGAGAGACCCAGTACTTC; CDR3 protein: CASSSSAGAGVWGETQYF; CDR3 length: 18; clone size: -; D gene: TRBD2; V gene: TRBV19; J gene: TRBJ2-5